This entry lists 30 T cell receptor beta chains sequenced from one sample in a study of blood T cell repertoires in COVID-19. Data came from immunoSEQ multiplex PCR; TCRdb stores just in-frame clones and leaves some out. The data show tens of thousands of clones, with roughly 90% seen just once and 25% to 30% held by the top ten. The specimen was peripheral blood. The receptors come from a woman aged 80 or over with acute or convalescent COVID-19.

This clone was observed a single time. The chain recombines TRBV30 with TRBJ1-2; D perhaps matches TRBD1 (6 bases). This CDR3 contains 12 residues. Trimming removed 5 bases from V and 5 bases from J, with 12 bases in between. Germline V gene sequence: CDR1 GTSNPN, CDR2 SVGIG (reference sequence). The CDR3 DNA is TGTGCCTGGGGTCAGGGGCAGTATGGCTACACCTTC. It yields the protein CAWGQGQYGYTF.

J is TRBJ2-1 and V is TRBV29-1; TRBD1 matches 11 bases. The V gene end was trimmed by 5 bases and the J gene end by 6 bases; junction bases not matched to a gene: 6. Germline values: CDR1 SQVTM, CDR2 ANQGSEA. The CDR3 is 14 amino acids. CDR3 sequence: CSVQPGTGGNEQFF. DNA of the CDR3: TGCAGCGTTCAACCCGGGACAGGGGGCAATGAGCAGTTCTTC.

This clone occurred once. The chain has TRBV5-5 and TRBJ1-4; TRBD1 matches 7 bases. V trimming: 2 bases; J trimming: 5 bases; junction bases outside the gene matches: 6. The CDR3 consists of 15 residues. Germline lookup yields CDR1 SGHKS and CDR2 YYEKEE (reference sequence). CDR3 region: CASSFGAGGNEKLFF. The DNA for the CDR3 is TGTGCCAGCAGCTTCGGGGCAGGGGGAAATGAAAAACTGTTTTTT.

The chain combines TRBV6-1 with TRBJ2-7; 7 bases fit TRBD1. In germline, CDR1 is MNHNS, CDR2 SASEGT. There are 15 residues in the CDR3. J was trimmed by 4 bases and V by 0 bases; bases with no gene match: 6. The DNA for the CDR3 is TGTGCCAGCAGTGAAGCCAGGACAGGTGGGTACGAGCAGTACGTC. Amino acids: CASSEARTGGYEQYV.

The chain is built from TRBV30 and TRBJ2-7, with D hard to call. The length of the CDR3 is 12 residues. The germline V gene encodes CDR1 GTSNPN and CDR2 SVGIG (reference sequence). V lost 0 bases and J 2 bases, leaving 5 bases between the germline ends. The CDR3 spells CAWSVLTYEQYF. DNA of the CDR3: TGTGCCTGGAGTGTACTCACCTACGAGCAGTACTTC.

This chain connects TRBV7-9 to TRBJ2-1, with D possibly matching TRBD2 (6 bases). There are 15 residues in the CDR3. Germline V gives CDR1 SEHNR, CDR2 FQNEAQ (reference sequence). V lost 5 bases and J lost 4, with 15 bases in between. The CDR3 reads CASSPAGGIYNEQFF. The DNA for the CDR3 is TGTGCCAGCAGCCCCGCTGGGGGGATTTACAATGAGCAGTTCTTC.

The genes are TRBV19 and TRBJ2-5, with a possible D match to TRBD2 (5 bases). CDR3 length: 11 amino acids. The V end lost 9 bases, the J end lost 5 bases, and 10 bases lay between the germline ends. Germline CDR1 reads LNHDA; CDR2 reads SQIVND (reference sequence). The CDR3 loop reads CASRGGETQYF. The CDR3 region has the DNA TGTGCCAGCAGAGGAGGCGAGACCCAGTACTTC.

In nucleotides, the CDR3 is TGTGCCAGCTCACCACCCACGCGCGATACGCAGTATTTT. Protein product: CASSPPTRDTQYF. The chain links TRBV18 to TRBJ2-3, with no clear D. The V end was cut by 0 bases, the J end by 6 bases, with 7 bases between. There are 13 residues in the CDR3. The V gene's germline CDR1 is KGHSH and CDR2 LQKENI.

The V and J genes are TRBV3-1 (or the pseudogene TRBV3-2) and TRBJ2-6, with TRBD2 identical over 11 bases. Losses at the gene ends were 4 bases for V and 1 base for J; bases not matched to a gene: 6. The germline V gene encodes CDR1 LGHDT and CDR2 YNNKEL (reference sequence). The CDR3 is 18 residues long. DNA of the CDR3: TGTGCCAGCAGCCTCCGACTAGCGGGGCTGTCTGGGGCCAACGTCCTGACTTTC. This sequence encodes CASSLRLAGLSGANVLTF.

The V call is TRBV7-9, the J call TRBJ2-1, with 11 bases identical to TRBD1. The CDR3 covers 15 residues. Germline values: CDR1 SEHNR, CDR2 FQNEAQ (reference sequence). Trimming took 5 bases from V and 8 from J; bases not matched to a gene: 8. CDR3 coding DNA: TGTGCCAGCAGCGCATGGGACAGGGGGGTCGATGAGCAGTTCTTC. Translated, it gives CASSAWDRGVDEQFF.

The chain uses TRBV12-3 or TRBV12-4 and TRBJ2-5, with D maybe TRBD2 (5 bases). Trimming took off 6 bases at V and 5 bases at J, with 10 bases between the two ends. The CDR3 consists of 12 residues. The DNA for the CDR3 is TGTGCCAGCAGCCAGAGGAGGGAGACCCAGTACTTC. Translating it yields CASSQRRETQYF.

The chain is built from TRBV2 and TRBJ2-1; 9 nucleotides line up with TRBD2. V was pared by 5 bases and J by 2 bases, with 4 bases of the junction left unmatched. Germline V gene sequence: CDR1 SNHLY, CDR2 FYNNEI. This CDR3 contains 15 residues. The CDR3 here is CASSRIAGAYNEQFF. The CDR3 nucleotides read TGTGCCAGCAGTCGTATAGCGGGGGCCTACAATGAGCAGTTCTTC.

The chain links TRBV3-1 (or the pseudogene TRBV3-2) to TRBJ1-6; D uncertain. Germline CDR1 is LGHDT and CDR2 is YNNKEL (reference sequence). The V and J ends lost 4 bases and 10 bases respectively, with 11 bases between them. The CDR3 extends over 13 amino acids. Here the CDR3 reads CASSPAVKSPLHF. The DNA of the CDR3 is TGTGCCAGCAGCCCCGCAGTGAAATCACCCCTCCACTTT.

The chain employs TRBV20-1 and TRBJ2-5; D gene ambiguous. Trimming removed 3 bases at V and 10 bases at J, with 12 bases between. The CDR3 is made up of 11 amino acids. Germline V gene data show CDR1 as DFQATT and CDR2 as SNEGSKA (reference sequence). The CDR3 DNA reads TGCAGTGCTAGGCGGTTTCGAGACCAGTACTTC. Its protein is CSARRFRDQYF.

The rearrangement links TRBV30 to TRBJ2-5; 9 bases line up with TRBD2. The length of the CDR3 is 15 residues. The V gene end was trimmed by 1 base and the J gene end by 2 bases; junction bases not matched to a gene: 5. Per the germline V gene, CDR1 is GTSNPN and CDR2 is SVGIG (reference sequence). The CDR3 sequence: CAWSALAGPQETQYF. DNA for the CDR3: TGTGCCTGGAGTGCCCTAGCGGGGCCACAAGAGACCCAGTACTTC.

The CDR3 region has the DNA TGTGCCACCTTGCCGGGGCAGGGGTACAATGAGCAGTTCTTC. This codes for CATLPGQGYNEQFF. This chain joins TRBV10-3 and TRBJ2-1, with D tentatively TRBD1 (6 bases). V was cut by 10 bases and J by 4 bases, with 17 bases left in between. CDR1 is ENHRY and CDR2 is SYGVKD in the germline V gene. The CDR3 consists of 14 residues.

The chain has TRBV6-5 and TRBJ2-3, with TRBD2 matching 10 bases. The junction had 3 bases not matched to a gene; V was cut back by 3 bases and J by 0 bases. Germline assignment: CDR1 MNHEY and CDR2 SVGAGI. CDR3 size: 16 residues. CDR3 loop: CASSYSGGYSTDTQYF. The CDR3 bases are TGTGCCAGCAGTTATAGCGGGGGGTATAGCACAGATACGCAGTATTTT.

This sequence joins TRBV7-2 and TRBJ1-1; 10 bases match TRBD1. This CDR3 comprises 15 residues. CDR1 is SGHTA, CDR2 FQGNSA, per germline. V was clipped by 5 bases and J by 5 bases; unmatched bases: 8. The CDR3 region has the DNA TGTGCCAGCAGCCAAGGGACAGGGGAAATAACTGAAGCTTTCTTT. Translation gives CASSQGTGEITEAFF.

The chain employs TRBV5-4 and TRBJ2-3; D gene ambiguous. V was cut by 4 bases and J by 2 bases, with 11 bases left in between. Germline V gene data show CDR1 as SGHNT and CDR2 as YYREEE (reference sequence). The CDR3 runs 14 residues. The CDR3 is CASSPTSFTDTQYF. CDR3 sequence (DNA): TGTGCCAGCAGCCCTACGTCGTTCACAGATACGCAGTATTTT.

In DNA, the CDR3 is TGCGCCAGCAGCTTGCTACAGCAGGCTCTGGGCGAGCAGTACTTC. This gives the protein CASSLLQQALGEQYF. The chain couples TRBV5-1 to TRBJ2-7; D ambiguous. V was shortened by 1 base and J by 6 bases, with 17 bases between the two germline ends. This CDR3 has 15 residues. Per the germline V gene, CDR1 is SGHRS and CDR2 is YFSETQ.

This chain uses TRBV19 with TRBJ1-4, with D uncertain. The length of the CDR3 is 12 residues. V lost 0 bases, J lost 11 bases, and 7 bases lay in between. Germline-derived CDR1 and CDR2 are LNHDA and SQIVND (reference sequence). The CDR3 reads CASSIDGGKLFF. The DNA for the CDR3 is TGTGCCAGTAGTATAGATGGAGGGAAACTGTTTTTT.

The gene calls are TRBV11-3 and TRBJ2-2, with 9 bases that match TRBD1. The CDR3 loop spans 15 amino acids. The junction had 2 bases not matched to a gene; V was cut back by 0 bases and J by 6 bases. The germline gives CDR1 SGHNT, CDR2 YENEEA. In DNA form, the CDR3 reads TGTGCCAGCAGCTTAGATCGACAGGGGGCCGGGGAGCTGTTTTTT. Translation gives CASSLDRQGAGELFF. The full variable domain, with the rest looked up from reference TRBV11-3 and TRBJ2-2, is EAGVVQSPRYKIIEKKQPVAFWCNPISGHNTLYWYLQNLGQGPELLIRYENEEAVDDSQLPKDRFSAERLKGVDSTLKIQPAELGDSAVYLCASSLDRQGAGELFFGEGSRLTVL.

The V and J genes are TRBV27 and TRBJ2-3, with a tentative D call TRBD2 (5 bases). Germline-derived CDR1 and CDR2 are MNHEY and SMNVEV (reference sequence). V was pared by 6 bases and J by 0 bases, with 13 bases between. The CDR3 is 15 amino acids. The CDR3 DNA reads TGTGCCAGCAGACTCCGGGGAACTAGCACAGATACGCAGTATTTT. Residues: CASRLRGTSTDTQYF.

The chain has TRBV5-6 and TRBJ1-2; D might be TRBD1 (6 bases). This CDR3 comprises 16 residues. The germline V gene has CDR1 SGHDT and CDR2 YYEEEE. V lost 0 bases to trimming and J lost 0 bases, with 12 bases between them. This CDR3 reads CASSLEQGATNYGYTF. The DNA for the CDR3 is TGTGCCAGCAGCTTGGAACAGGGTGCCACTAACTATGGCTACACCTTC.

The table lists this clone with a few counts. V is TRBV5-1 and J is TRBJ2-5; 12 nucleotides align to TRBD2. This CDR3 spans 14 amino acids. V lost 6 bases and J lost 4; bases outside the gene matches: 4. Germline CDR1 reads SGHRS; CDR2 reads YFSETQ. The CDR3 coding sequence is TGCGCCAGCACTAGCGGGGGGGCCGCAGAGACCCAGTACTTC. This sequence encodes CASTSGGAAETQYF.

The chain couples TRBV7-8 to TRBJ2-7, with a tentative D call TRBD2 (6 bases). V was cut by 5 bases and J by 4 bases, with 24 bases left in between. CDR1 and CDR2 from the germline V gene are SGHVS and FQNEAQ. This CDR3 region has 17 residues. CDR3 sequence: CASSPLRGTGEPYEQYV. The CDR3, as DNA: TGTGCCAGCAGCCCCCTGCGGGGTACGGGGGAACCTTACGAGCAGTACGTC.

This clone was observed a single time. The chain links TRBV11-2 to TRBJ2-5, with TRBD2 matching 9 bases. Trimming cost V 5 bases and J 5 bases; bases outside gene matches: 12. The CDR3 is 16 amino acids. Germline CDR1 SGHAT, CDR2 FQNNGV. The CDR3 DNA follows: TGTGCCAGCAGCCCAAGCGGCGGGGGGGCCGGGGAGACCCAGTACTTC. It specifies CASSPSGGGAGETQYF.

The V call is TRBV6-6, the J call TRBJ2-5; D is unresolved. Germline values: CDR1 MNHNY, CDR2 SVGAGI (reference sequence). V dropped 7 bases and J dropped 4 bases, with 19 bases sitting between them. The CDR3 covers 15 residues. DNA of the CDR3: TGTGCCAGCACCCTCACTCCCGCTAGTCGAGAGACCCAGTACTTC. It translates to CASTLTPASRETQYF.

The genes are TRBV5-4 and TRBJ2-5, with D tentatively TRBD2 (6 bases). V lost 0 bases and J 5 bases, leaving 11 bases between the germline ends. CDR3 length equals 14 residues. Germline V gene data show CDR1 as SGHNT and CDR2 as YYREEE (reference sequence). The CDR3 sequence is CASSLVGSGETQYF. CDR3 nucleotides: TGTGCCAGCAGCTTGGTAGGGAGCGGGGAGACCCAGTACTTC.

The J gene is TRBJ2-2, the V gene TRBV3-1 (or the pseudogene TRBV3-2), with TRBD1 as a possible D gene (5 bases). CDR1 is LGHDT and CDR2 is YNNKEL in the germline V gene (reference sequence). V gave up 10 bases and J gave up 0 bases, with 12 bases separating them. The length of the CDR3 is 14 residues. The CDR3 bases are TGTGCCATCAGTCAGGGTGCGAACACCGGGGAGCTGTTTTTT. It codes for CAISQGANTGELFF.